These 26 T cell receptor beta chains share one sample of origin, sequenced in a study of cytomegalovirus exposure and HLA in healthy donors. The PCR contained 60 Vbeta and 13 Jbeta primers. Sequencing used immunoSEQ multiplex PCR; TCRdb keeps in-frame clones, though not all of them. The data contain some 40,000 clones, approximately 55% of them seen just once; the ten biggest clones take up 6.2%. Sequencing was carried out using PBMCs. Source of these receptors: a woman between 35 and 50 years old in good health and CMV-seropositive.

The V gene is TRBV27, the J gene TRBJ1-1, with 8 bases fitting TRBD1. Germline V gives CDR1 MNHEY, CDR2 SMNVEV (reference sequence). The CDR3 spans 15 residues. The J segment lost 5 bases and the V segment lost 5 bases, leaving 10 bases of the junction unmatched. As DNA, the CDR3 is TGTGCCAGCAGTCCGCTCGGGCAGGGGGCGACTGAAGCTTTCTTT. Protein product: CASSPLGQGATEAFF.

This clone was seen more than once but under ten times. The chain employs TRBV4-3 and TRBJ2-7; 13 bases are shared with TRBD2. CDR1 and CDR2 from the germline V gene are LGHNA and YSLEER. This CDR3 is built from 14 residues. After removal of 0 bases from V and 11 bases from J, the junction contained 4 bases not matched to a gene. As DNA, the CDR3 is TGCGCCAGCAGCCAAGATCAGACTAGCGGGGGGAAGTACTTC. It is translated as CASSQDQTSGGKYF.

V and J are TRBV2 and TRBJ2-2; tentative D call: TRBD1 (6 bases). Between the trimmed V and J ends, which lost 6 bases and 3 bases, there was a span of 11 bases. This CDR3 has 14 residues. CDR1 and CDR2 (germline): SNHLY, FYNNEI. CDR3 nucleotide sequence: TGTGCCAGCAGCCTACAGGGTTACACCGGGGAGCTGTTTTTT. Translating it yields CASSLQGYTGELFF.

This chain uses TRBV6-1 with TRBJ1-2, with a possible D match to TRBD1 (6 bases). Germline CDR1 is MNHNS and CDR2 is SASEGT. Trimming left V 6 bases short and J 13 bases short, with 18 bases between. This CDR3 is 12 amino acids long. CDR3 loop: CASRDYRVDGTF. In nucleotides, the CDR3 is TGTGCCAGCAGAGACTACAGGGTAGATGGCACCTTC.

The chain couples TRBV21-1 to TRBJ1-2; no DNA check was done on the table's D call, TRBD1. TRBV21-1 is designated a pseudogene. This CDR3 comprises 14 residues. In nucleotides, the CDR3 is TGTGCCAGCAGCATCGACAGGGGTAACTATGGCTACACCTTC. It translates to CASSIDRGNYGYTF.

This sequence joins TRBV11-3 and TRBJ2-2; the match to TRBD1 covers 8 bases. This CDR3 region has 13 residues. From germline, CDR1 is SGHNT and CDR2 YENEEA. The V segment lost 5 bases and the J segment 8 bases; nucleotides outside the gene matches: 4. The DNA for the CDR3 is TGTGCCAGCAGCGGGACAGGTGAAGGGGAGCTGTTTTTT. Residues: CASSGTGEGELFF. Full variable domain (outside the CDR3, taken from reference TRBV11-3 and TRBJ2-2): EAGVVQSPRYKIIEKKQPVAFWCNPISGHNTLYWYLQNLGQGPELLIRYENEEAVDDSQLPKDRFSAERLKGVDSTLKIQPAELGDSAVYLCASSGTGEGELFFGEGSRLTVL.

This chain links TRBV18 with TRBJ1-5, with D perhaps TRBD1 (6 bases). The CDR3 has 14 residues. V was pared by 6 bases and J by 5 bases, with 14 bases between. The germline V gene encodes CDR1 KGHSH and CDR2 LQKENI. The CDR3 sequence: CASSSFQGYQPQHF. Written as DNA, the CDR3 is TGTGCCAGCTCCTCTTTCCAGGGGTATCAGCCCCAGCATTTT. Supplemented by reference TRBV18 and TRBJ1-5, the full variable domain reads NAGVMQNPRHLVRRRGQEARLRCSPMKGHSHVYWYRQLPEEGLKFMVYLQKENIIDESGMPKERFSAEFPKEGPSILRIQQVVRGDSAAYFCASSSFQGYQPQHFGDGTRLSIL.

V usage is TRBV4-2 and J usage is TRBJ2-1, with TRBD1 matching over 7 bases. This CDR3 comprises 16 residues. Germline CDR1 reads LGHNA; CDR2 reads YNFKEQ. Trimming cost V 2 bases and J 4 bases; bases outside gene matches: 8. The CDR3 nucleotides are TGTGCCAGCAGCCAAAAGGGGGCAACCGGGTACAATGAGCAGTTCTTC. It codes for CASSQKGATGYNEQFF.

This sequence joins TRBV5-4 and TRBJ1-1; D might be TRBD1 (5 bases). Trimming shortened V by 1 base and J by 2 bases, and 9 bases separated the two germline ends. The CDR3 runs to 14 residues. Germline CDR1 SGHNT, CDR2 YYREEE (reference sequence). The CDR3 DNA reads as TGTGCCAGCAGCTTGACAGGTCGAAACACTGAAGCTTTCTTT. Encoded protein: CASSLTGRNTEAFF. Filled out from reference TRBV5-4 and TRBJ1-1, the complete variable domain reads ETGVTQSPTHLIKTRGQQVTLRCSSQSGHNTVSWYQQALGQGPQFIFQYYREEENGRGNFPPRFSGLQFPNYSSELNVNALELDDSALYLCASSLTGRNTEAFFGQGTRLTVV.

This clone was observed a few times. The rearrangement joins TRBV6-1 to TRBJ1-3, with no clear D. The ends were cut back, 6 bases at V and 0 bases at J, with 12 bases in the middle. The V gene's germline CDR1 is MNHNS and CDR2 SASEGT. The CDR3 totals 15 residues. The CDR3 loop reads CASSPSASSGNTIYF. CDR3 nucleotide sequence: TGTGCCAGCAGCCCGTCGGCTAGCTCTGGAAACACCATATATTTT.

The CDR3 DNA reads as TGTGCCAGCAGCGGCCCAGGGGGCTACGAGCAGTACTTC. It is translated as CASSGPGGYEQYF. The V call is TRBV11-2, the J call TRBJ2-7; 7 nucleotides align to TRBD1. V trimming: 5 bases; J trimming: 3 bases; junction bases outside the gene matches: 4. Per the germline V gene, CDR1 is SGHAT and CDR2 is FQNNGV. CDR3 length equals 13 residues.

The chain couples TRBV2 to TRBJ2-7, with D maybe TRBD2 (6 bases). Trimming removed 6 bases from V and 2 bases from J, with 8 bases in between. Germline loops: CDR1 SNHLY, CDR2 FYNNEI. The length of the CDR3 is 12 residues. CDR3 protein: CASRGGTYEQYF. The CDR3 nucleotides are TGTGCCAGCAGGGGAGGCACCTACGAGCAGTACTTC.

The table lists this clone with a count of one. Other DNA sequences within the sample encode an identical CDR3. The chain has TRBV4-3 and TRBJ1-1; no reliable D call. This CDR3 is built from 14 residues. In germline, CDR1 is LGHNA, CDR2 YSLEER. V was cut by 2 bases and J by 4 bases, with 11 bases left in between. CDR3 coding DNA: TGCGCCAGCAGCCAACAGCGGGAACCCACTGAAGCTTTCTTT. Its protein is CASSQQREPTEAFF.

The V call is TRBV4-3, the J call TRBJ2-7, with 9 positions matching TRBD2. CDR1 and CDR2 (germline): LGHNA, YSLEER. The CDR3 spans 15 residues. V trimming: 6 bases; J trimming: 2 bases; junction bases outside the gene matches: 8. This CDR3 reads CASRWRLAGPYEQYF. The CDR3 DNA is TGCGCCAGCAGGTGGCGGCTAGCGGGGCCCTACGAGCAGTACTTC.

The chain uses TRBV11-2 and TRBJ2-2; possible D gene TRBD2, 6 bases. V shed 5 bases and J shed 5 bases, with 15 bases lying between them. This CDR3 has 15 residues. The V gene's germline CDR1 is SGHAT and CDR2 FQNNGV. CDR3 coding DNA: TGTGCCAGCAGCCGGGGGTCAAGTTCGACCGGGGAGCTGTTTTTT. Protein sequence: CASSRGSSSTGELFF. Full variable domain (remainder filled in from reference TRBV11-2 and TRBJ2-2): EAGVAQSPRYKIIEKRQSVAFWCNPISGHATLYWYQQILGQGPKLLIQFQNNGVVDDSQLPKDRFSAERLKGVDSTLKIQPAKLEDSAVYLCASSRGSSSTGELFFGEGSRLTVL.

The V gene is TRBV7-2, the J gene TRBJ2-7; 9 positions match TRBD2. There are 15 residues in the CDR3. V shed 3 bases, J shed 4 bases, and the junction held 7 bases outside the gene matches. The germline V gene encodes CDR1 SGHTA and CDR2 FQGNSA. CDR3 coding DNA: TGTGCCAGCAGCTTGAGCTCAAGCGGGGGGTACGAGCAGTACTTC. Its protein product is CASSLSSSGGYEQYF.

V and J are TRBV28 and TRBJ1-4; D is possibly TRBD1 (6 bases). Germline V lookup: CDR1 MDHEN, CDR2 SYDVKM. The CDR3 extends over 15 amino acids. Trimming took 2 bases from V and 7 from J, leaving 14 bases between them. CDR3 DNA: TGTGCCAGCAGTTTAGGCAGGGGACGGGGTGAAAAACTGTTTTTT. Translating gives CASSLGRGRGEKLFF.

This clone was observed a single time. This chain links TRBV5-4 with TRBJ2-6; 8 bases fit TRBD2. The CDR3 sequence is 16 residues long. The trim removed 6 bases at V and 2 bases at J, leaving 7 bases unmatched. Germline loops: CDR1 SGHNT, CDR2 YYREEE (reference sequence). The CDR3 region has the DNA TGTGCCAGCACTCTCGGGGGGGTTGCTGGGGCCAACGTCCTGACTTTC. Its protein is CASTLGGVAGANVLTF.

This clone was seen a few times. J is TRBJ1-2 and V is TRBV28; D not resolved. Germline-derived CDR1 and CDR2 are MDHEN and SYDVKM. Deletions cut 1 base from V and 7 bases from J, with 13 bases between. The CDR3 is made up of 14 amino acids. The DNA of the CDR3 is TGTGCCAGCAGTTTATATGCAAGTTCGGGTGGCTACACCTTC. This codes for CASSLYASSGGYTF.

The V call is TRBV21-1, the J call TRBJ2-5; the table assigns TRBD1, which was not confirmed against the DNA. TRBV21-1 is termed a pseudogene. The CDR3 spans 16 residues. The chain's CDR3 is CASSHWTGGFIETQYF. The DNA for the CDR3 is TGTGCCAGCAGCCATTGGACAGGAGGGTTTATAGAGACCCAGTACTTC.

The chain couples TRBV4-1 to TRBJ1-2, with 9 bases lining up with TRBD1. With V trimmed by 4 bases and J by 2 bases, 2 bases remained unmatched. Per the germline V gene, CDR1 is MGHRA and CDR2 is YSYEKL. CDR3 length equals 14 residues. The CDR3 loop is CASSPGTGNYGYTF. CDR3 in DNA: TGCGCCAGCAGCCCGGGGACAGGGAACTATGGCTACACCTTC.

V usage is TRBV4-2 and J usage is TRBJ2-5, with D perhaps matching TRBD1 (5 bases). The CDR3 covers 16 residues. The germline V gene encodes CDR1 LGHNA and CDR2 YNFKEQ. V was pared by 4 bases and J by 2 bases, with 17 bases between. CDR3 region: CASSRAWPGYQETQYF. The CDR3 DNA is TGTGCCAGCAGCCGCGCATGGCCAGGGTATCAAGAGACCCAGTACTTC.

The V and J genes are TRBV6-5 and TRBJ1-6; 9 nucleotides align to TRBD1. The germline V gene encodes CDR1 MNHEY and CDR2 SVGAGI. Trimming at V came to 8 bases and at J to 7 bases, leaving 3 bases not matched to a gene. The CDR3 loop spans 13 amino acids. Written as DNA, the CDR3 is TGTGCCAGCCGGGACAGGGAAAATTCACCCCTCCACTTT. Translated, it gives CASRDRENSPLHF.

The DNA of the CDR3 is TGTGCCTGGAGACGAACTAGCGGCTACACAGATACGCAGTATTTT. The encoded protein is CAWRRTSGYTDTQYF. The chain has TRBV30 and TRBJ2-3, with 8 positions matching TRBD2. The CDR3 spans 15 residues. Germline CDR1 reads GTSNPN; CDR2 reads SVGIG (reference sequence). Germline trimming cut 3 bases from V and 2 bases from J; bases unmatched to any gene: 7. The variable domain in full, with the rest retrieved from reference TRBV30 and TRBJ2-3, is SQTIHQWPATLVQPVGSPLSLECTVEGTSNPNLYWYRQAAGRGLQLLFYSVGIGQISSEVPQNLSASRPQDRQFILSSKKLLLSDSGFYLCAWRRTSGYTDTQYFGPGTRLTVL.

In its sample, this clone was seen a few times. J is TRBJ1-1 and V is TRBV19; D is unresolved. Trimming pared 3 bases from V and 4 bases from J, leaving 6 bases between. Germline-derived CDR1 and CDR2 are LNHDA and SQIVND (reference sequence). The CDR3 sequence is 12 residues long. CDR3 sequence reads: CASSIGVTEAFF. In DNA form, the CDR3 reads TGTGCCAGTAGTATCGGGGTCACTGAAGCTTTCTTT.

The chain is built from TRBV7-3 and TRBJ2-3; 9 nucleotides align to TRBD1. This CDR3 is 14 amino acids long. J gave up 6 bases and V 5 bases, and 6 bases lay outside the gene matches. Germline V gene data show CDR1 as SGHTA and CDR2 as FQGTGA. The CDR3 bases are TGTGCCAGCAGCGCCACAGGGGGCAGGGATACGCAGTATTTT. It specifies CASSATGGRDTQYF. Variable domain in full (rest from reference TRBV7-3 and TRBJ2-3): GAGVSQTPSNKVTEKGKYVELRCDPISGHTALYWYRQSLGQGPEFLIYFQGTGAADDSGLPNDRFFAVRPEGSVSTLKIQRTERGDSAVYLCASSATGGRDTQYFGPGTRLTVL.